Listed below are T cell receptor beta chains from one sample, sequenced in a study of CD8 T cells in Susac syndrome. TCRdb reprocessed the immunoSEQ multiplex PCR reads via MiXCR and lists one record per CDR3 protein. This table holds roughly 200,000 distinct CDR3 sequences, 85% to 95% found once. The sample consisted of CD4+ T cells from PBMCs. These receptors came from a human donor with Susac syndrome. Each CDR3 is given with its conserved first and last residue. Each record gives: D gene, V gene, clone size, J gene, CDR3 protein, CDR3 DNA. The D gene is left open where the match is weak. Rows may omit the clone size; those that give it use once, few, many or a size class.

d_call: TRBD1
v_call: TRBV30
clone_size: -
j_call: TRBJ2-1
cdr3_aa: CAWSRSDRSYNEQFF
cdr3_nt: TGTGCCTGGAGTCGGTCGGACAGGTCCTACAATGAGCAGTTCTTC

d_call: -
v_call: TRBV3-1
clone_size: -
j_call: TRBJ1-1
cdr3_aa: CASSFYLNTEAFF
cdr3_nt: TGTGCCAGCAGCTTTTACTTGAACACTGAAGCTTTCTTT

d_call: -
v_call: TRBV7-6
clone_size: once
j_call: TRBJ2-5
cdr3_aa: CASSPFSGAQYF
cdr3_nt: TGTGCCAGCAGCCCCTTTAGTGGGGCCCAGTACTTC

d_call: TRBD1
v_call: TRBV29-1
clone_size: -
j_call: TRBJ2-7
cdr3_aa: CSVSGGKIYEQYF
cdr3_nt: TGCAGCGTTTCAGGGGGAAAGATTTACGAGCAGTACTTC

d_call: -
v_call: TRBV2
clone_size: -
j_call: TRBJ2-5
cdr3_aa: CASSVGQQETQYF
cdr3_nt: TGTGCCAGCAGTGTAGGACAGCAAGAGACCCAGTACTTC

d_call: -
v_call: TRBV27
clone_size: -
j_call: TRBJ1-5
cdr3_aa: CASSFVGQPQHF
cdr3_nt: TGTGCCAGCAGTTTTGTTGGGCAGCCCCAGCATTTT

d_call: TRBD2
v_call: TRBV20-1
clone_size: -
j_call: TRBJ2-5
cdr3_aa: CSAPVSGRAGETQYF
cdr3_nt: TGCAGTGCTCCAGTTAGCGGGAGGGCCGGGGAGACCCAGTACTTC

d_call: -
v_call: TRBV10-3
clone_size: -
j_call: TRBJ2-3
cdr3_aa: CAISEAAYSTDTQYF
cdr3_nt: TGTGCCATCAGTGAGGCAGCTTACAGTACAGATACGCAGTATTTT

d_call: TRBD1
v_call: TRBV28
clone_size: once
j_call: TRBJ2-7
cdr3_aa: CASSTGQGALEQYF
cdr3_nt: TGTGCCAGCAGTACGGGACAGGGGGCTCTCGAGCAGTACTTC

d_call: TRBD1
v_call: TRBV6-5
clone_size: -
j_call: TRBJ2-7
cdr3_aa: CASSFQDRGLYEQYF
cdr3_nt: TGTGCCAGCAGTTTCCAGGACAGGGGACTCTACGAGCAGTACTTC

d_call: -
v_call: TRBV9
clone_size: -
j_call: TRBJ1-6
cdr3_aa: CASSTPGRNNSPLHF
cdr3_nt: TGTGCCAGCAGCACCCCGGGACGGAATAATTCACCCCTCCACTTT

d_call: TRBD1
v_call: TRBV18
clone_size: -
j_call: TRBJ2-3
cdr3_aa: CASSPRDSGRDTQYF
cdr3_nt: TGTGCCAGCTCACCCCGGGACAGTGGGAGAGATACGCAGTATTTT

d_call: -
v_call: TRBV4-3
clone_size: once
j_call: TRBJ2-7
cdr3_aa: CASSQDQVSREQYF
cdr3_nt: TGCGCCAGCAGCCAAGATCAAGTATCCCGCGAGCAGTACTTC